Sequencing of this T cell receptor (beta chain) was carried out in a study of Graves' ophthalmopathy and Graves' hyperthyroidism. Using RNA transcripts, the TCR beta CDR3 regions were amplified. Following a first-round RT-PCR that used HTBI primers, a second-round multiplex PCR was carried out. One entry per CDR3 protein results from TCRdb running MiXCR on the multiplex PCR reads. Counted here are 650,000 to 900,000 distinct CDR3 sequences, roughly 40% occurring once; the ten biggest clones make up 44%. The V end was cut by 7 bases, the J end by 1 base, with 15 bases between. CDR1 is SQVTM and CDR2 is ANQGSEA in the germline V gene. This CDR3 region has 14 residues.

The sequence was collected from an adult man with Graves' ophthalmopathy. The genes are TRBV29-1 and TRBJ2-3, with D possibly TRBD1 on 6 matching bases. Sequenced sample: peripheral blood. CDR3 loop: CSAQTGRGTDTQYF. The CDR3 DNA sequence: TGCAGCGCCCAGACAGGACGTGGCACAGATACGCAGTATTTT.